This TCR beta chain was recorded in a study of vaccination and CD4 T cells after COVID-19 (dated by TCRdb to the early 2020s). With respect to the entire study: SARS-CoV-2 positivity had been established in the convalescent patients by nasal swab PCR, and mild disease was recorded in nine or ten of these patients and severe disease in one. Control cultures used a CEFX viral epitope pool as positive control, an HIV-1 Nef peptide pool as negative control, or no peptide. In the convalescent cohort there were six males and four females, among whom were two Hispanic individuals, seven Caucasians, two Asians and one multiracial person. Post-COVID blood samples from convalescent patients were collected a median of roughly 100 days after diagnosis, with a range of roughly 35 to 180 days. Post-vaccine blood samples were taken a median of around 68 days after the second vaccine dose, with a range of about 14 to 241 days. In 10 COVID-19 convalescent patients and a few infection-naive healthy vaccine recipients, researchers compared the spike-specific CD4+ TCR repertoire from before mRNA vaccination with the repertoire from after. Participants got two doses of the Pfizer-BioNTech BNT162b2 vaccine (n=8) or two doses of the Moderna mRNA-1273 vaccine (n=2). Overlapping spike peptide pools from SARS-CoV-2 and from the common cold coronaviruses HCoV-NL63, HCoV-OC43 and HCoV-229E were used as culture stimuli. Results and caveats for the whole study, not just this receptor: In convalescent patients, a median roughly 83% of post-vaccine SARS-CoV-2-reactive clones were detected only after vaccination, and vaccine-specific priming was suggested by this finding. The median number of SARS-CoV-2-reactive clonotypes rose from 20 to 25 after infection to roughly 40 after vaccination, but the change was not significant. The study included relatively few convalescent patients and did not analyze early timepoints after natural infection. Nearly all vaccine-specific clones in convalescent patients (304 of 307) were mono-reactive for SARS-CoV-2 spike rather than cross-reactive with common cold coronaviruses.

Per the publication, the treatment or condition label means: roughly 10-day PBMC culture with coronavirus spike peptide pools or control peptides (ViraFEST assay). To expand antigen-specific T cells with peptide pools and then pick out the expanded clonotypes through TCR sequencing, the study relied on the ViraFEST assay. The positive SARS-CoV-2 PCR tests of the convalescent patients were dated from March to December 2020, before the Alpha, Beta and Delta variants emerged in the United States. PBMCs were cultured at about 2 million per well in IMDM supplemented with approximately 5.4% human AB serum and 10 IU/ml IL-2, with about 11 ug/ml peptide pools added. On days 3 and 7, half of the culture medium was replaced with fresh IL-2-containing medium. After around 11 days of culture, CD4+ T cells were isolated by negative selection using the EasySep CD4+ T cell isolation kit. Ficoll-Paque Plus gradient centrifugation was used to isolate PBMCs from whole blood, and the isolated PBMCs were then either used fresh or cryopreserved at -140C. In general, triplicate wells were set up for every culture condition.

The library was generated by PCR. At the Johns Hopkins FTIC core, DNA from the cultured CD4+ T cells underwent TCR sequencing with the Oncomine TCR Beta short-read assay. The QIAamp micro DNA kit was used to extract genomic DNA from the cultured CD4+ T cells. The Oncomine TCR Beta libraries from cultured CD4+ T cells were pooled using unique dual indexes and then sequenced on an Illumina iSeq 100. In the authors' own workflow: Non-productive sequences were removed, and CDR3s not starting with C, not ending with F or W, or shorter than 7 amino acids were discarded. The MANAFEST web application identified antigen-specific clonotypes by comparing peptide-stimulated wells against reference wells and other culture wells. Positive clones required FDR below 0.05, an odds ratio above 5, and productive frequency above 0.1% in at least two of three replicate wells. A clonotype counted as cross-reactive if it showed significant expansion both in the SARS-CoV-2 spike wells and in at least one common cold coronavirus spike condition. CDR3 homology was assessed with Levenshtein distances (stringdist) and unrooted phylogenetic trees (ape) in R version 3.6.1. TCRdb itself trimmed the public reads at Q25 with fastp, ran MiXCR and retained productive beta chains. Rows are combined by CDR3 protein, so each entry shows the most common genes and DNA. The V and J calls and clone size are TCRdb's, not the authors'. A total of about 15,000 distinct CDR3 sequences appear in this sample, approximately 60% of them only once. Of the sample, about 5% falls within the top ten clones.

This clonotype has a handful of counts. It lacks a known antigen. No base quality information exists; no much larger clone differs at one position. Taken from the germline V gene, the CDR1 and CDR2 loops are SNHLY and FYNNEI. V and J lose 9 bases and 9 bases, and a span of 18 bases separates them. From the cysteine through the phenylalanine, the CDR3 covers 12 amino acids. CDR3 DNA is the only sequence kept; it has 36 bases, read in frame from the first base. The TCR sequence derives from a human donor who had recovered from COVID-19. This chain joins TRBV2 to TRBJ2-7, with no D gene named confidently. This sample comprised CD4+ T cells from blood, cultured in vitro, obtained after SARS-CoV-2 vaccination. The nucleotide sequence is given as TGTGCCAGTACCCTTACACGTCTTGGGCAGTACTTC. It translates to CASTLTRLGQYF.